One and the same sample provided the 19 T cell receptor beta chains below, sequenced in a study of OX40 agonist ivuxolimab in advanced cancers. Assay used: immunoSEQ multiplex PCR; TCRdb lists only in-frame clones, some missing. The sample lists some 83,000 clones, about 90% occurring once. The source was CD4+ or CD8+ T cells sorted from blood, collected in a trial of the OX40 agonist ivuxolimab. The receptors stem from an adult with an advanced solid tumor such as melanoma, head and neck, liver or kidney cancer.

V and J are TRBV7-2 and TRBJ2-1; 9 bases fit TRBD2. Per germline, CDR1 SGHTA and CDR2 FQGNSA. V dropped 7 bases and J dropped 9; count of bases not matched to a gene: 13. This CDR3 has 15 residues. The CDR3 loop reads CASTNPPAGGIEQFF. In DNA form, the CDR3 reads TGTGCCAGCACCAACCCCCCGGCGGGGGGGATTGAGCAGTTCTTC. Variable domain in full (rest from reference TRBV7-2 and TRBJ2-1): GAGVSQSPSNKVTEKGKDVELRCDPISGHTALYWYRQSLGQGLEFLIYFQGNSAPDKSGLPSDRFSAERTGGSVSTLTIQRTQQEDSAVYLCASTNPPAGGIEQFFGPGTRLTVL.

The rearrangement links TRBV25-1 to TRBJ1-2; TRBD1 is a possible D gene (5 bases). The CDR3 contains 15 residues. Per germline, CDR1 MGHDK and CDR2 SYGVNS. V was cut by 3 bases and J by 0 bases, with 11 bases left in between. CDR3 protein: CASSEGRVANYGYTF. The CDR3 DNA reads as TGTGCCAGCAGTGAGGGCAGGGTAGCTAACTATGGCTACACCTTC.

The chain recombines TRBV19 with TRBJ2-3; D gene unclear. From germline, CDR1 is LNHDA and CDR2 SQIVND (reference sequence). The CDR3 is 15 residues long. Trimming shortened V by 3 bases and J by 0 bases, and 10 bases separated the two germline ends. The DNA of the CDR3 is TGTGCCAGTAGTATGAAATTTACTAGCACAGATACGCAGTATTTT. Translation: CASSMKFTSTDTQYF.

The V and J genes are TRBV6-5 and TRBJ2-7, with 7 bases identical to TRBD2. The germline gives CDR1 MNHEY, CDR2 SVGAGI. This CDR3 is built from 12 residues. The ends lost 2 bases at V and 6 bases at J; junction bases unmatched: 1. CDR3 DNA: TGTGCCAGCAGTTACGCGGGGGTCGAGCAGTACTTC. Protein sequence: CASSYAGVEQYF.

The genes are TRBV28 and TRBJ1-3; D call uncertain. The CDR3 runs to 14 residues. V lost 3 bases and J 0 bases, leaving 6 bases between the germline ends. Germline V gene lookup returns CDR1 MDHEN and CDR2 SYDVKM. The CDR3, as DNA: TGTGCCAGCAGTTTGGAGGGCTCTGGAAACACCATATATTTT. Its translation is CASSLEGSGNTIYF.

The DNA of the CDR3 is TGCGCCAGCAGCCAGTCCACACGGGGATATCAGCCCCAGCATTTT. It yields the protein CASSQSTRGYQPQHF. The chain joins TRBV4-1 to TRBJ1-5; D uncertain. The ends were cut back, 3 bases at V and 5 bases at J, with 14 bases in the middle. The germline CDR1 and CDR2 sequences are MGHRA and YSYEKL. This CDR3 has 15 residues.

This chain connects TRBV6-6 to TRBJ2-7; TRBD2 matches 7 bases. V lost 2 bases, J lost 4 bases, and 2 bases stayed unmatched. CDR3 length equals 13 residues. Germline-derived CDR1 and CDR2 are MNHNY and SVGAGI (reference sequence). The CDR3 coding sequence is TGTGCCAGCAGTTACACCGGGGGGTACGAGCAGTACTTC. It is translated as CASSYTGGYEQYF.

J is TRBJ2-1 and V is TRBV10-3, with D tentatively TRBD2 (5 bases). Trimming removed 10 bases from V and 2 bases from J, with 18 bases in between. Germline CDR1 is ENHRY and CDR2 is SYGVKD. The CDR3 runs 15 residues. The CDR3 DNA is TGTGCCACCCTCAAGGAGCGGCTCGCCTACAATGAGCAGTTCTTC. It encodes CATLKERLAYNEQFF.

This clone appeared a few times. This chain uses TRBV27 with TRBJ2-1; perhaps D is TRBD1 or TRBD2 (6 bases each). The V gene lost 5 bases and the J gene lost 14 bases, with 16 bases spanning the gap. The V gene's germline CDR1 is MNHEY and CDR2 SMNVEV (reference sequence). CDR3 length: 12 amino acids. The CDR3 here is CASSTLGGAEFF. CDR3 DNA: TGTGCCAGCAGTACCTTGGGGGGCGCAGAGTTCTTC.

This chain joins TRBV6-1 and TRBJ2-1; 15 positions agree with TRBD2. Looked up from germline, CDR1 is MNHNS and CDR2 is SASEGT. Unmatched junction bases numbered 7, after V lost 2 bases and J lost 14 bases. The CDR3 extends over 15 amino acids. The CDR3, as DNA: TGTGCCAGCAGTGAAAGGACTAGCGGGGGGGCCATGGAGTTCTTC. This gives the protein CASSERTSGGAMEFF.

The CDR3 is CASSYSKAVYEQYF. For the CDR3, the DNA is TGTGCCAGCAGTTACTCGAAGGCGGTCTACGAGCAGTACTTC. The chain employs TRBV6-5 and TRBJ2-7; D is ambiguous. The CDR3 length is 14 residues. Germline CDR1 is MNHEY and CDR2 is SVGAGI. V was shortened by 0 bases and J by 3 bases, with 9 bases between the two germline ends.

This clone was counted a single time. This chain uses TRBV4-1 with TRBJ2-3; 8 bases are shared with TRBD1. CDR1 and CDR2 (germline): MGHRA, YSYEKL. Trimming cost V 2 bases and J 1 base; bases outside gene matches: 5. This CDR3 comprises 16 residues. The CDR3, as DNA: TGCGCCAGCAGCCAACTTACGGGACAGGGCACAGATACGCAGTATTTT. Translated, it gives CASSQLTGQGTDTQYF.

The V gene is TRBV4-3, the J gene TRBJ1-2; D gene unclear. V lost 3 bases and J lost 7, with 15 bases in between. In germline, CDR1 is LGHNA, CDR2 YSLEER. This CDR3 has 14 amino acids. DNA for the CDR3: TGCGCCAGCAGCCATGATGGACGACCGGGTGGCTACACCTTC. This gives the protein CASSHDGRPGGYTF.

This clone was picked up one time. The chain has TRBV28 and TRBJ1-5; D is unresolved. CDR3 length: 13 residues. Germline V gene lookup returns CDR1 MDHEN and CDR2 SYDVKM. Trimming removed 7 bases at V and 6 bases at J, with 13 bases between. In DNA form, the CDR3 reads TGTGCCAGCAACCACGGGGTAACTCAGCCCCAGCATTTT. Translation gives CASNHGVTQPQHF.

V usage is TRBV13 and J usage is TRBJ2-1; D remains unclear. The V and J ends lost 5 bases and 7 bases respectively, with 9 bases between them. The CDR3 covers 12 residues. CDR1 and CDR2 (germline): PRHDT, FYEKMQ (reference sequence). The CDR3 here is CASSAGWNEQFF. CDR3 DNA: TGTGCCAGCAGCGCCGGATGGAATGAGCAGTTCTTC.

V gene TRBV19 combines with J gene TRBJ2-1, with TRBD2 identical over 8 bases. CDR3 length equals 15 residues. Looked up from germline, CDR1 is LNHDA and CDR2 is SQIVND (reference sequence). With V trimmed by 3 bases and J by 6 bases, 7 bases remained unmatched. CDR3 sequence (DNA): TGTGCCAGTAGTATTTTTAGCGGGGTTGGCAATGAGCAGTTCTTC. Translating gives CASSIFSGVGNEQFF. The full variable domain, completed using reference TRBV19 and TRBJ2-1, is DGGITQSPKYLFRKEGQNVTLSCEQNLNHDAMYWYRQDPGQGLRLIYYSQIVNDFQKGDIAEGYSVSREKKESFPLTVTSAQKNPTAFYLCASSIFSGVGNEQFFGPGTRLTVL.

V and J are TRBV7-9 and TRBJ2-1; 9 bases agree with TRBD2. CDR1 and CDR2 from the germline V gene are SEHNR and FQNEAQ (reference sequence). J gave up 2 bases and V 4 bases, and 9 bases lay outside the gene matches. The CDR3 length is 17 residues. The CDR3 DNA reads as TGTGCCAGCAGCTCCCAAAATGGCGGGAGGGCCTACAATGAGCAGTTCTTC. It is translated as CASSSQNGGRAYNEQFF.

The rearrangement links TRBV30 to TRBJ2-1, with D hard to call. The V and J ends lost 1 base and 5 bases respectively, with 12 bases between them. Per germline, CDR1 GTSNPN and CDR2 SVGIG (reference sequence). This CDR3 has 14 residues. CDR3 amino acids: CAWSEGIVDNEQFF. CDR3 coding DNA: TGTGCCTGGAGTGAAGGAATAGTAGACAATGAGCAGTTCTTC.

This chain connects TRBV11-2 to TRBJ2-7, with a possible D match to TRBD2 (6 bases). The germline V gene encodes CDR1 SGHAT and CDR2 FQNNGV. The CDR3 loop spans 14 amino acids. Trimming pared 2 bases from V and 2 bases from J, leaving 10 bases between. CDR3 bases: TGTGCCAGCAGCTTAAACCCGGGAGCCTACGAGCAGTACGTC. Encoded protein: CASSLNPGAYEQYV.